Listed below are T cell receptor beta chains from one sample, sequenced in a study of spatial heterogeneity in lung cancer. TCRdb processed the 5' RACE reads anew with MiXCR; each CDR3 protein has one entry. Of 8,000 to 9,500 distinct CDR3 sequences listed, about 4.6% are singletons. This sample comprised lung tumor tissue, obtained at surgery. The source is a female donor with early-stage non-small cell lung cancer. Each CDR3 is given with its conserved first and last residue. Fields, in order: D gene, clone size, J gene, V gene, CDR3 protein, CDR3 DNA. A D gene is named only where the DNA matches it firmly. For some rows the clone size is stated as once, few or many, or as a class when expanded; others skip it.

D: TRBD1; size: medium-sized; J: TRBJ2-5; V: TRBV28; CDR3: CASSMTGGETQYF; DNA: TGTGCCAGCAGTATGACAGGGGGAGAGACCCAGTACTTC
D: TRBD1; size: many; J: TRBJ1-1; V: TRBV7-9; CDR3: CASSLGQVPEAFF; DNA: TGTGCCAGCAGCCTGGGACAGGTGCCTGAAGCTTTCTTT
D: TRBD2; size: many; J: TRBJ2-3; V: TRBV3-1; CDR3: CASRPSGRDTQYF; DNA: TGTGCCAGCAGGCCTAGCGGGAGAGATACGCAGTATTTT
D: -; size: many; J: TRBJ1-2; V: TRBV30; CDR3: CAWSAHAGLYGYTF; DNA: TGTGCCTGGAGTGCCCATGCGGGTCTCTATGGCTACACCTTC
D: -; size: once; J: TRBJ1-6; V: TRBV6-2/TRBV6-3; CDR3: CASRYAGRNSPLHF; DNA: TGTGCCAGCCGTTACGCAGGGAGGAATTCACCCCTCCACTTT
D: -; size: -; J: TRBJ2-3; V: TRBV7-3; CDR3: CASSLGLTTDTQYF; DNA: TGTGCCAGCAGCTTAGGACTAACCACAGATACGCAGTATTTT
D: TRBD2; size: many; J: TRBJ2-3; V: TRBV28; CDR3: CASSWRLGTSGRSSTDTQYF; DNA: TGTGCCAGCAGTTGGCGCCTTGGGACTAGCGGGAGGTCGAGCACAGATACGCAGTATTTT
D: -; size: medium-sized; J: TRBJ2-7; V: TRBV20-1; CDR3: CSAYRDKTYEQYF; DNA: TGCAGTGCGTACCGGGACAAGACCTACGAGCAGTACTTC
D: -; size: large; J: TRBJ2-6; V: TRBV4-1; CDR3: CASRIAPSGANVLTF; DNA: TGCGCCAGCAGGATTGCCCCGTCTGGGGCCAACGTCCTGACTTTC
D: TRBD2; size: many; J: TRBJ2-3; V: TRBV27; CDR3: CASSEEPGRRADTQYF; DNA: TGTGCCAGCAGTGAAGAACCCGGGAGGAGGGCAGATACGCAGTATTTT
D: TRBD2; size: large; J: TRBJ2-5; V: TRBV12-3/TRBV12-4; CDR3: CASSIAGGGETQYF; DNA: TGTGCCAGCAGTATAGCGGGAGGGGGTGAGACCCAGTACTTC
D: -; size: many; J: TRBJ2-1; V: TRBV11-2; CDR3: CASSLGDNEQFF; DNA: TGTGCCAGCAGCTTGGGAGACAATGAGCAGTTCTTC
D: -; size: many; J: TRBJ2-3; V: TRBV6-2/TRBV6-3; CDR3: CASSYSMTQGTDTQYF; DNA: TGTGCCAGCAGTTACTCGATGACCCAAGGGACAGATACGCAGTATTTT
D: TRBD2; size: -; J: TRBJ2-2; V: TRBV27; CDR3: CASSPGLVGEIGELFF; DNA: TGTGCCAGCAGTCCCGGACTAGTGGGAGAAATCGGGGAGCTGTTTTTT
D: TRBD2; size: many; J: TRBJ2-1; V: TRBV27; CDR3: CASIGPGLAGLEQFF; DNA: TGTGCCAGCATCGGCCCGGGACTAGCGGGACTTGAGCAGTTCTTC
D: -; size: medium-sized; J: TRBJ1-2; V: TRBV20-1; CDR3: CSAPDPGSGYTF; DNA: TGCAGTGCCCCGGATCCGGGGAGTGGCTACACCTTC
D: TRBD1; size: medium-sized; J: TRBJ2-7; V: TRBV7-2; CDR3: CASSRMGGTGEYEQYF; DNA: TGTGCCAGCAGCCGCATGGGGGGGACAGGGGAATACGAGCAGTACTTC
D: -; size: medium-sized; J: TRBJ2-3; V: TRBV7-8; CDR3: CASSGPPADTQYF; DNA: TGTGCCAGCAGCGGACCCCCGGCGGATACGCAGTATTTT
D: -; size: many; J: TRBJ2-1; V: TRBV5-1; CDR3: CASSSSDAEDEQFF; DNA: TGCGCCAGCAGCAGTAGCGATGCAGAGGATGAGCAGTTCTTC
D: -; size: many; J: TRBJ1-6; V: TRBV11-1; CDR3: CASSIDGYNSPLHF; DNA: TGTGCCAGCAGCATTGACGGCTATAATTCACCCCTCCACTTT
D: TRBD1; size: many; J: TRBJ2-1; V: TRBV18; CDR3: CASSPPSAGGNEQFF; DNA: TGTGCCAGCTCACCACCCTCCGCAGGGGGCAATGAGCAGTTCTTC
D: -; size: many; J: TRBJ2-2; V: TRBV18; CDR3: CASSPDTESGGELFF; DNA: TGTGCCAGCTCTCCAGACACGGAAAGTGGAGGGGAGCTGTTTTTT
D: -; size: many; J: TRBJ2-2; V: TRBV28; CDR3: CASSVPARSGELFF; DNA: TGTGCCAGCAGTGTCCCTGCAAGGTCTGGGGAGCTGTTTTTT
D: -; size: medium-sized; J: TRBJ2-7; V: TRBV27; CDR3: CASSLGKNYEQYF; DNA: TGTGCCAGCAGTTTAGGCAAAAACTACGAGCAGTACTTC
D: -; size: few; J: TRBJ1-5; V: TRBV28; CDR3: CASKPFRHSNQPQHF; DNA: TGTGCCAGCAAGCCGTTTAGGCATAGCAATCAGCCCCAGCATTTT
D: -; size: many; J: TRBJ2-4; V: TRBV2; CDR3: CASSSDSVAKNIQYF; DNA: TGTGCCAGCAGCTCGGACAGTGTAGCCAAAAACATTCAGTACTTC
D: -; size: many; J: TRBJ1-2; V: TRBV12-3/TRBV12-4; CDR3: CASSSMNYGYTF; DNA: TGTGCCAGCAGTTCCATGAACTATGGCTACACCTTC
D: -; size: many; J: TRBJ1-1; V: TRBV5-1; CDR3: CASSLEAATEAFF; DNA: TGCGCCAGCAGCTTGGAAGCGGCCACTGAAGCTTTCTTT
D: -; size: medium-sized; J: TRBJ2-2; V: TRBV7-3; CDR3: CASSSYGELFF; DNA: TGTGCCAGCAGTTCGTACGGGGAGCTGTTTTTT
D: -; size: many; J: TRBJ2-5; V: TRBV7-6; CDR3: CASSQGLLGETQYF; DNA: TGTGCCAGCAGCCAAGGTCTCCTCGGGGAGACCCAGTACTTC
D: TRBD2; size: medium-sized; J: TRBJ2-3; V: TRBV20-1; CDR3: CSASVVAGGIADTQYF; DNA: TGCAGTGCTAGTGTCGTCGCGGGAGGGATAGCAGATACGCAGTATTTT
D: TRBD1; size: many; J: TRBJ2-7; V: TRBV12-3/TRBV12-4; CDR3: CASSPGTGGYEQYF; DNA: TGTGCCAGCAGCCCCGGGACAGGAGGCTACGAGCAGTACTTC
D: TRBD1; size: medium-sized; J: TRBJ2-7; V: TRBV27; CDR3: CASSSIRGRDEQYF; DNA: TGTGCCAGCAGTTCTATCAGGGGGCGCGACGAGCAGTACTTC
D: TRBD2; size: many; J: TRBJ2-3; V: TRBV7-8; CDR3: CASLPGIAGAGADTQYF; DNA: TGTGCCAGTCTCCCGGGAATAGCGGGAGCTGGGGCAGATACGCAGTATTTT
D: -; size: many; J: TRBJ2-1; V: TRBV4-1; CDR3: CASSQDPAPYNEQFF; DNA: TGCGCCAGCAGCCAAGATCCGGCCCCATACAATGAGCAGTTCTTC
D: TRBD2; size: many; J: TRBJ2-3; V: TRBV28; CDR3: CATTSGKDTQYF; DNA: TGTGCCACTACTAGCGGGAAGGATACGCAGTATTTT
D: -; size: many; J: TRBJ2-7; V: TRBV29-1; CDR3: CSGGDMESGQYF; DNA: TGCAGCGGGGGGGACATGGAGTCGGGGCAGTACTTC